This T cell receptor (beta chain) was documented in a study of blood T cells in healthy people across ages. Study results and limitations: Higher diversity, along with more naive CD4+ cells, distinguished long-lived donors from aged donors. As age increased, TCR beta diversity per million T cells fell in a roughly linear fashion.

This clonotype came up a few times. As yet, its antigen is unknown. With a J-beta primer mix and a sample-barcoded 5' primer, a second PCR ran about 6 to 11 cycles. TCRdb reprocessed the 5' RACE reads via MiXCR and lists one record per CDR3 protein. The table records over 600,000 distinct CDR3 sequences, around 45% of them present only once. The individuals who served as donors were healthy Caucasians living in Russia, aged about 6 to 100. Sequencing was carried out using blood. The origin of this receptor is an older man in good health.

The CDR3 bases are TGCAGCGTTCCTTTACAGGGGACACCCCGCTCGGAGCAGTTCTTC. It is translated as CSVPLQGTPRSEQFF. The chain links TRBV29-1 to TRBJ2-1; 7 bases fit TRBD1. Trimming removed 5 bases from V and 10 bases from J; junction bases left unmatched: 17. Per germline, CDR1 SQVTM and CDR2 ANQGSEA. This CDR3 region has 15 residues.